This T cell receptor beta chain was sequenced during a study of chemoradiotherapy in HPV16-positive cancers. The overall study: A couple of HPV16-positive patients' cells yielded candidate HPV-specific clones and common motifs.

Germline V lookup: CDR1 SEHNR, CDR2 FQNEAQ (reference sequence). The CDR3 has 12 residues. The V end was cut by 4 bases, the J end by 6 bases, with 9 bases between. Some clones are missing from TCRdb's copy, which holds only in-frame ones; the method was immunoSEQ multiplex PCR. The sample has approximately 14,000 clones; around 90% are singletons. This sequence originates from a human donor with HPV-associated anogenital cancer. Sample: blood, taken from a patient who underwent chemoradiotherapy. J is TRBJ1-1 and V is TRBV7-9; perhaps TRBD1 as D (5 bases). The CDR3 protein is CASSSEGPEAFF. CDR3 sequence (DNA): TGTGCCAGCAGCTCCGAGGGGCCTGAAGCTTTCTTT.